Listed here are 23 T cell receptor beta chains from one sample, sequenced in a study of CD8 T cells in Susac syndrome. The authors reverse transcribed roughly 0.45 to 1 ug RNA with random hexamers. TCRdb redid the calling of the immunoSEQ multiplex PCR reads with MiXCR, one entry per CDR3 protein. The repertoire holds roughly 100,000 distinct CDR3 sequences, around 94% seen once, with about 0.28% in the top ten. Sample: CD4+ T cells from PBMCs. Every receptor here comes from a human donor with Susac syndrome.

This clonotype is a singleton in its sample. The V gene is TRBV23-1, the J gene TRBJ2-7; weak D call: TRBD1 (5 bases). TRBV23-1 counts as an open reading frame of uncertain function. This CDR3 region has 12 residues. V was pared by 8 bases and J by 2 bases, with 10 bases between. CDR3 nucleotide sequence: TGCGCCAGCCTGCAACAGGCCTACGAGCAGTACTTC. It specifies CASLQQAYEQYF.

The V gene is TRBV19, the J gene TRBJ2-1; 8 bases are a match to TRBD2. V gave up 6 bases and J gave up 2 bases; unmatched junction bases: 12. This CDR3 comprises 17 residues. CDR1 and CDR2 from the germline V gene are LNHDA and SQIVND (reference sequence). The CDR3 nucleotides are TGTGCCAGTAGCGGAGTTGGGGCGGGGGGAACCTACAATGAGCAGTTCTTC. This translates into CASSGVGAGGTYNEQFF.

The table lists this clonotype with a count of one. The chain recombines TRBV24-1 with TRBJ2-7; D not resolved. Germline loops: CDR1 KGHDR, CDR2 SFDVKD. The CDR3 runs to 13 residues. V was trimmed by 4 bases and J by 4 bases, leaving 10 bases between them. In nucleotides, the CDR3 is TGTGCCACCAGTGACACCATCAATTACGAGCAGTACTTC. Residues: CATSDTINYEQYF.

V usage is TRBV11-2 and J usage is TRBJ2-1; no clear D. The CDR3 covers 14 residues. Trimming left V 5 bases short and J 4 bases short, with 12 bases between. Germline CDR1 SGHAT, CDR2 FQNNGV. The DNA for the CDR3 is TGTGCCAGCAGCCAGAGGTGGGGTTACAATGAGCAGTTCTTC. It is translated as CASSQRWGYNEQFF.

The chain has TRBV20-1 and TRBJ1-2, with 7 bases lining up with TRBD1. Germline lookup yields CDR1 DFQATT and CDR2 SNEGSKA (reference sequence). Losses at the gene ends were 2 bases for V and 4 bases for J; bases not matched to a gene: 7. This CDR3 has 14 residues. Here the CDR3 reads CSARLAGTAYGYTF. CDR3 nucleotides: TGCAGTGCTAGATTAGCCGGGACAGCCTATGGCTACACCTTC.

This chain joins TRBV11-3 and TRBJ2-1, with TRBD1 identical over 8 bases. The CDR3 totals 14 residues. Unmatched junction bases numbered 6, after V lost 3 bases and J lost 8 bases. Germline CDR1 is SGHNT and CDR2 is YENEEA. The CDR3 loop is CASSFGTGNDEQFF. The CDR3 DNA reads TGTGCCAGCAGCTTTGGGACAGGCAACGATGAGCAGTTCTTC.

This clonotype turned up a few times. The chain links TRBV5-6 to TRBJ2-7; D may be TRBD1 or TRBD2 (5 bases each). V lost 4 bases and J 2 bases, leaving 10 bases between the germline ends. This CDR3 comprises 13 residues. CDR1 is SGHDT and CDR2 is YYEEEE in the germline V gene. The CDR3 DNA reads TGTGCCAGCAGCCGGGACGGAACCTACGAGCAGTACTTC. Residues: CASSRDGTYEQYF.

This rearrangement joins TRBV4-1 to TRBJ2-4; the match to TRBD2 covers 8 bases. Per germline, CDR1 MGHRA and CDR2 YSYEKL. V dropped 5 bases and J dropped 7; count of bases not matched to a gene: 7. This CDR3 contains 14 residues. DNA of the CDR3: TGCGCCAGCAGCTTCCCGGGGGGGGACAACATTCAGTACTTC. Its protein is CASSFPGGDNIQYF.

The chain combines TRBV4-1 with TRBJ1-1; D not resolved. There are 14 residues in the CDR3. Germline V gene lookup returns CDR1 MGHRA and CDR2 YSYEKL. V was pared by 0 bases and J by 1 base, with 6 bases between. CDR3 bases: TGCGCCAGCAGCCAAGATTTAGGGAACACTGAAGCTTTCTTT. Translated: CASSQDLGNTEAFF.

The chain links TRBV7-2 to TRBJ2-1; a weak D match, TRBD1 (6 bases). There are 16 residues in the CDR3. From germline, CDR1 is SGHTA and CDR2 FQGNSA. The V and J ends lost 3 bases and 8 bases respectively, with 20 bases between them. This CDR3 reads CASSLRGGRSIYEQFF. For the CDR3, the DNA is TGTGCCAGCAGCTTGCGTGGGGGCCGGAGTATTTATGAGCAGTTCTTC. Full variable domain (missing parts from reference TRBV7-2 and TRBJ2-1): GAGVSQSPSNKVTEKGKDVELRCDPISGHTALYWYRQSLGQGLEFLIYFQGNSAPDKSGLPSDRFSAERTGGSVSTLTIQRTQQEDSAVYLCASSLRGGRSIYEQFFGPGTRLTVL.

CDR3 region: CASWVGNTEAFF. The CDR3 region has the DNA TGTGCCAGCTGGGTCGGGAACACTGAAGCTTTCTTT. The rearrangement joins TRBV28 to TRBJ1-1; no definite D call. The CDR3 runs to 12 residues. Trimming took 8 bases from V and 1 from J, leaving 8 bases between them. CDR1 is MDHEN, CDR2 SYDVKM, per germline.

V usage is TRBV3-1 and J usage is TRBJ2-1; D gene uncertain. This CDR3 is 14 amino acids long. Trimming pared 9 bases from V and 7 bases from J, leaving 19 bases between. CDR1 is LGHDT, CDR2 YNNKEL, per germline (reference sequence). The CDR3 here is CASFDPALGNEQFF. DNA of the CDR3: TGTGCCAGTTTTGATCCGGCCCTAGGGAATGAGCAGTTCTTC.

This chain joins TRBV18 and TRBJ2-1, with D unresolved. Trimming cost V 3 bases and J 7 bases, with 4 bases left between them. The CDR3 extends over 11 amino acids. In germline, CDR1 is KGHSH, CDR2 LQKENI. The CDR3 region is CASSPLNEQFF. The CDR3 DNA is TGTGCCAGCTCACCCTTAAATGAGCAGTTCTTC.

The chain employs TRBV7-3 and TRBJ1-1; D remains ambiguous. This CDR3 has 14 residues. Germline-derived CDR1 and CDR2 are SGHTA and FQGTGA. Trimming took off 4 bases at V and 1 base at J, with 10 bases between the two ends. DNA of the CDR3: TGTGCCAGCAGCTCCATGCCCGGGAACACTGAAGCTTTCTTT. Translating it yields CASSSMPGNTEAFF.

As DNA, the CDR3 is TGCAGTGCTAGAGACTTAAAAGGCCTCATCAAAGTCAGCAATGAGCAGTTCTTC. As protein: CSARDLKGLIKVSNEQFF. This rearrangement joins TRBV20-1 to TRBJ2-1; D is uncertain. Germline CDR1 DFQATT, CDR2 SNEGSKA (reference sequence). Trimming removed 0 bases from V and 6 bases from J, with 24 bases in between. The CDR3 has 18 residues.

The chain joins TRBV20-1 to TRBJ2-1; a weak D match, TRBD2 (5 bases). Germline lookup yields CDR1 DFQATT and CDR2 SNEGSKA (reference sequence). The CDR3 is 11 amino acids. The V end lost 6 bases, the J end lost 9 bases, and 12 bases lay between the germline ends. CDR3 bases: TGCAGTGCCATCCCCGGGGTTGAGCAGTTCTTC. Amino acids: CSAIPGVEQFF.

This chain joins TRBV25-1 and TRBJ2-1; 8 bases fit TRBD2. The ends lost 5 bases at V and 9 bases at J; junction bases unmatched: 9. The V gene's germline CDR1 is MGHDK and CDR2 SYGVNS. The CDR3 consists of 14 residues. The CDR3 loop is CASSSTGGQGEQFF. The CDR3 DNA sequence: TGTGCCAGCAGTTCAACGGGGGGGCAGGGTGAGCAGTTCTTC.

The genes are TRBV30 and TRBJ2-7; 9 nucleotides agree with TRBD1. This CDR3 has 13 amino acids. Germline-derived CDR1 and CDR2 are GTSNPN and SVGIG (reference sequence). Trimming removed 2 bases from V and 4 bases from J; junction bases left unmatched: 3. The CDR3 region has the DNA TGTGCCTGGAGTAGGGACAGGGCTTACGAGCAGTACTTC. The encoded protein is CAWSRDRAYEQYF.

This chain joins TRBV12-3 or TRBV12-4 and TRBJ2-3; D might be TRBD1 (6 bases). The ends were cut back, 7 bases at V and 4 bases at J, with 21 bases in the middle. CDR3 length: 16 amino acids. In DNA, the CDR3 is TGTGCCAGCACAAGACAGGTGTCAGGGGATGCAGATACGCAGTATTTT. Its protein product is CASTRQVSGDADTQYF.

The sample holds one count of this clonotype. The chain employs TRBV2 and TRBJ2-7; 9 bases align to TRBD2. Germline assignment: CDR1 SNHLY and CDR2 FYNNEI. Trimming removed 3 bases from V and 2 bases from J; junction bases left unmatched: 5. The CDR3 has 15 residues. DNA for the CDR3: TGTGCCAGCAGTGACGGCGGGGGGGCTCCCTACGAGCAGTACTTC. This encodes CASSDGGGAPYEQYF.

The chain combines TRBV20-1 with TRBJ2-7, with 7 bases fitting TRBD2. The V gene end was trimmed by 4 bases and the J gene end by 2 bases; junction bases not matched to a gene: 14. CDR1 is DFQATT, CDR2 SNEGSKA, per germline (reference sequence). CDR3 length: 16 residues. CDR3 region: CSATPLYAGDTYEQYF. The DNA of the CDR3 is TGCAGTGCTACACCCCTCTACGCGGGGGATACCTACGAGCAGTACTTC.

The chain couples TRBV20-1 to TRBJ2-3, with D unclear. The CDR3 has 12 residues. V gave up 3 bases and J gave up 3 bases, with 7 bases separating them. Looked up from germline, CDR1 is DFQATT and CDR2 is SNEGSKA (reference sequence). CDR3 sequence: CSASPRTDTQYF. In nucleotides, the CDR3 is TGCAGTGCTAGTCCCAGGACAGATACGCAGTATTTT.

V is TRBV2 and J is TRBJ1-1; D is unresolved. The CDR3 consists of 11 residues. Germline V CDR1 and CDR2: SNHLY, FYNNEI. Trimming cost V 8 bases and J 8 bases, with 12 bases left between them. As DNA, the CDR3 is TGTGCCAGCGGAGCTCGATGGGAAGCTTTCTTT. Protein: CASGARWEAFF.